Shown below are 12 T cell receptor beta chains from a single sample sequenced in a study of graft-versus-host responses after intestinal transplantation. The antigens for these receptors are not known. Sequenced by immunoSEQ multiplex PCR; TCRdb stores in-frame clones only, minus some. Here the sample spans 45,000 to 50,000 clones, around 90% being singletons. Specimen: unstimulated CD4+ T cells sorted from spleen or lymph node cells, collected before transplant. The receptors originated from a human donor who was the organ donor for an intestinal transplant.

The J gene is TRBJ2-1, the V gene TRBV28; possible D gene TRBD2, 6 bases. Trimming took off 1 base at V and 0 bases at J, with 10 bases between the two ends. This CDR3 spans 16 amino acids. Germline CDR1 reads MDHEN; CDR2 reads SYDVKM. CDR3 coding DNA: TGTGCCAGCAGTTTATCCCTAGCGAGCTCCTACAATGAGCAGTTCTTC. Residues: CASSLSLASSYNEQFF.

This clone is a singleton in its sample. The sample holds other DNA sequences that translate to the same CDR3. The J gene is TRBJ2-5, the V gene TRBV2; 10 positions match TRBD1. From germline, CDR1 is SNHLY and CDR2 FYNNEI. The CDR3 contains 14 residues. V gave up 4 bases and J gave up 5 bases; unmatched junction bases: 4. CDR3 coding DNA: TGTGCCAGCAGTGGGACAGGGGGAGGGGAGACCCAGTACTTC. It translates to CASSGTGGGETQYF.

The V and J genes are TRBV5-8 and TRBJ2-3, with TRBD1 matching 8 bases. Looked up from germline, CDR1 is SGHTS and CDR2 is YDEGEE. The CDR3 covers 13 residues. The trim removed 10 bases at V and 2 bases at J, leaving 6 bases unmatched. As DNA, the CDR3 is TGTGCCGGTGGCAGGGGGCTCACAGATACGCAGTATTTT. Encoded protein: CAGGRGLTDTQYF.

V and J are TRBV7-2 and TRBJ2-3; D might be TRBD1 or TRBD2, each matching 5 bases. CDR1 and CDR2 (germline): SGHTA, FQGNSA. This CDR3 has 15 residues. V dropped 4 bases and J dropped 2 bases, with 13 bases sitting between them. CDR3 loop: CASSSGTPSTDTQYF. CDR3 DNA sequence: TGTGCCAGCAGCTCAGGGACCCCCTCCACAGATACGCAGTATTTT.

V usage is TRBV30 and J usage is TRBJ2-1; D gene uncertain. V lost 2 bases to trimming and J lost 9 bases, with 14 bases between them. The CDR3 consists of 13 residues. CDR1 is GTSNPN and CDR2 is SVGIG in the germline V gene (reference sequence). CDR3 nucleotide sequence: TGTGCCTGGAGTCCTGCCACCACGGGTGAGCAGTTCTTC. As protein: CAWSPATTGEQFF.

The chain links TRBV28 to TRBJ2-7; D may match TRBD1 or TRBD2 (5 bases each). This CDR3 is 16 amino acids long. Germline values: CDR1 MDHEN, CDR2 SYDVKM. Trimming took off 3 bases at V and 6 bases at J, with 21 bases between the two ends. The CDR3 spells CASSLPRGQPQLEQYF. The CDR3 region has the DNA TGTGCCAGCAGTTTGCCCCGGGGCCAACCTCAACTCGAGCAGTACTTC.

The chain combines TRBV4-1 with TRBJ2-5; possible D gene TRBD2, 5 bases. The end of the DNA fits TRBJ2-7 better, so the J call may be wrong. This CDR3 contains 15 residues. CDR1 and CDR2 (germline): MGHRA, YSYEKL. CDR3 coding DNA: TGCGCCAGCAGCCAAGATGTCGGACTCCCATACGAGCAGTACTTC. It codes for CASSQDVGLPYEQYF.

This chain links TRBV30 with TRBJ2-5; D is uncertain. The last part of the DNA fits TRBJ2-7 better; the J call may be wrong. The germline CDR1 and CDR2 sequences are GTSNPN and SVGIG (reference sequence). The CDR3 contains 12 residues. The CDR3, as DNA: TGTGCCTGGAGGGCCACCTCCTACGAGCAGTACTTC. This gives the protein CAWRATSYEQYF.

J is TRBJ2-1 and V is TRBV14; 11 bases fit TRBD2. Germline lookup yields CDR1 SGHDN and CDR2 FVKESK. The CDR3 totals 15 residues. With V trimmed by 5 bases and J by 6 bases, 6 bases remained unmatched. CDR3 in amino acids: CASSLAGGRINEQFF. As DNA, the CDR3 is TGTGCCAGCAGCTTAGCGGGAGGGCGGATCAATGAGCAGTTCTTC.

This chain connects TRBV6-1 to TRBJ1-5, with D possibly TRBD1 on 5 matching bases. CDR1 is MNHNS, CDR2 SASEGT, per germline. CDR3 length: 14 amino acids. V gave up 5 bases and J gave up 3 bases, with 11 bases separating them. The CDR3 DNA is TGTGCCAGCAGTACAGGATTATACAATCAGCCCCAGCATTTT. It yields the protein CASSTGLYNQPQHF.

This chain joins TRBV4-2 and TRBJ2-3, with unresolved D. The CDR3 extends over 13 amino acids. Trimming stripped 1 base from V and 3 bases from J, with 5 bases between. Germline values: CDR1 LGHNA, CDR2 YNFKEQ. DNA for the CDR3: TGTGCCAGCAGCCAAGCAGCAACAGATACGCAGTATTTT. Protein sequence: CASSQAATDTQYF.

The V call is TRBV7-6, the J call TRBJ1-1; 12 bases agree with TRBD1. The CDR3 covers 17 residues. V lost 5 bases and J lost 1; bases outside the gene matches: 8. CDR1 SGHVS and CDR2 FNYEAQ come from the germline V gene. The CDR3, as DNA: TGTGCCAGCAGCACACGACCGGGACAGGGGGCGAACACTGAAGCTTTCTTT. It specifies CASSTRPGQGANTEAFF.